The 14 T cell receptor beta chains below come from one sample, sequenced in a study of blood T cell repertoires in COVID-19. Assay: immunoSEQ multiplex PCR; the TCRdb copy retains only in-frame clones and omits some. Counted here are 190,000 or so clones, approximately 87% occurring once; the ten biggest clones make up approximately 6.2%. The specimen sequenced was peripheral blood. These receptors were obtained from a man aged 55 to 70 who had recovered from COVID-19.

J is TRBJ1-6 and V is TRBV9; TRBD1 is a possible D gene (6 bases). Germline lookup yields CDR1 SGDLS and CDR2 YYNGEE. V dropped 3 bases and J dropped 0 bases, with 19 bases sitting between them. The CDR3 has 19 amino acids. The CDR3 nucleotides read TGTGCCAGCAGCGCGGGCCAACAGGGCCAAAGCTCCTATAATTCACCCCTCCACTTT. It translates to CASSAGQQGQSSYNSPLHF.

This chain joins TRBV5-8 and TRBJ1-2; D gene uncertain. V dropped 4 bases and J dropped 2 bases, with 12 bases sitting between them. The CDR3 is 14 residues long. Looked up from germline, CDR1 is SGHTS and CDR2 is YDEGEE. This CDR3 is CASSLEGRNYGYTF. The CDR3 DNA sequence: TGTGCCAGCAGCCTTGAGGGCAGAAACTATGGCTACACCTTC. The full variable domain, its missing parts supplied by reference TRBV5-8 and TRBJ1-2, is EAGVTQSPTHLIKTRGQQATLRCSPISGHTSVYWYQQALGLGLQFLLWYDEGEERNRGNFPPRFSGRQFPNYSSELNVNALELEDSALYLCASSLEGRNYGYTFGSGTRLTVV.

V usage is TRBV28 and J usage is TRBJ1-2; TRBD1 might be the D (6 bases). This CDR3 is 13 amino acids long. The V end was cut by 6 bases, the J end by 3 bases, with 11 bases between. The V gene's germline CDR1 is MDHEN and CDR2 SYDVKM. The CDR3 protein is CASSLGQHYGYTF. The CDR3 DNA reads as TGTGCCAGCAGCCTCGGACAGCACTATGGCTACACCTTC.

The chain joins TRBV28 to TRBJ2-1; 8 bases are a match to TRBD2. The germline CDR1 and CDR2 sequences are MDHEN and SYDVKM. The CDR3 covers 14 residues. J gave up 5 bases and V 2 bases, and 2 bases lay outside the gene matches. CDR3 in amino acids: CASSLPGGDNEQFF. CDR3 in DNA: TGTGCCAGCAGTTTACCGGGAGGGGACAATGAGCAGTTCTTC. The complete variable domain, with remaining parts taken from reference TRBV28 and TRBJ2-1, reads DVKVTQSSRYLVKRTGEKVFLECVQDMDHENMFWYRQDPGLGLRLIYFSYDVKMKEKGDIPEGYSVSREKKERFSLILESASTNQTSMYLCASSLPGGDNEQFFGPGTRLTVL.

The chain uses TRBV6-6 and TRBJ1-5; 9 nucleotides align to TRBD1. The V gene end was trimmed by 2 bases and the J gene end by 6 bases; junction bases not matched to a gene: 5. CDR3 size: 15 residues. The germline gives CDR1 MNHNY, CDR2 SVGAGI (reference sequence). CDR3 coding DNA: TGTGCCAGCAGTTACGGGGACAGGGTAGGTCAGCCCCAGCATTTT. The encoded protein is CASSYGDRVGQPQHF.

Here the CDR3 DNA reads TGTGCCTGGAGTCATAAGGGGGCGCGGAACACTGAAGCTTTCTTT. Translating it yields CAWSHKGARNTEAFF. The chain couples TRBV30 to TRBJ1-1; 7 bases match TRBD1. Germline loops: CDR1 GTSNPN, CDR2 SVGIG (reference sequence). V was pared by 2 bases and J by 1 base, with 7 bases of the junction left unmatched. This CDR3 is 15 amino acids long.

This chain's CDR3 is CASSAKTSGGRSYNEQFF. The CDR3 DNA is TGTGCCAGCAGCGCCAAGACTAGCGGGGGGCGCTCCTACAATGAGCAGTTCTTC. The chain combines TRBV9 with TRBJ2-1, with TRBD2 identical over 13 bases. Germline CDR1 SGDLS, CDR2 YYNGEE. The CDR3 has 18 amino acids. Trimming cost V 3 bases and J 0 bases; bases outside gene matches: 6.

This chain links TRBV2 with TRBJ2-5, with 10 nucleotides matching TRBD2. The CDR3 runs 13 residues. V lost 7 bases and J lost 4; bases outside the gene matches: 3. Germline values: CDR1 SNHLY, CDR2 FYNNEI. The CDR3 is CASTRTSGETQYF. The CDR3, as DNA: TGTGCCAGCACCCGGACTAGCGGAGAGACCCAGTACTTC.

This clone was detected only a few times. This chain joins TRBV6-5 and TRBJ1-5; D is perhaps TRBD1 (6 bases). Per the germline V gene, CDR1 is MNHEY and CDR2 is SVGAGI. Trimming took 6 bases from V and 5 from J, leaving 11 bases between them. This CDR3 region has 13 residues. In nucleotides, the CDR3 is TGTGCCAGCAGGCCCGGACAGCATCAGCCCCAGCATTTT. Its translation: CASRPGQHQPQHF.

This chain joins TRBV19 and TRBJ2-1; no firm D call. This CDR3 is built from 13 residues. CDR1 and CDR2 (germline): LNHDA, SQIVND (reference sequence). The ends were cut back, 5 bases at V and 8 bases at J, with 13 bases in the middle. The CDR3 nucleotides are TGTGCCAGTAGTTTAGGTGTTAGTGATGAGCAGTTCTTC. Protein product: CASSLGVSDEQFF.

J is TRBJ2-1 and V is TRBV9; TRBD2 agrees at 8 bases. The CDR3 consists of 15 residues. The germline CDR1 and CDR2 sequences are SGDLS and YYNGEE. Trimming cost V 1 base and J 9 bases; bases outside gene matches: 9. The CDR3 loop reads CASSVSLGRVAEQFF. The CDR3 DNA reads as TGTGCCAGCAGCGTATCTCTCGGGAGGGTGGCTGAGCAGTTCTTC. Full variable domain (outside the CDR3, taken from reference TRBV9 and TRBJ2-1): DSGVTQTPKHLITATGQRVTLRCSPRSGDLSVYWYQQSLDQGLQFLIQYYNGEERAKGNILERFSAQQFPDLHSELNLSSLELGDSALYFCASSVSLGRVAEQFFGPGTRLTVL.

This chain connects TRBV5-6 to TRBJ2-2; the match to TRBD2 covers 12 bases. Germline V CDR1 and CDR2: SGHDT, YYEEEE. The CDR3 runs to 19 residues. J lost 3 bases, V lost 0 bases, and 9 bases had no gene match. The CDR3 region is CASSLGLAGVSRYTGELFF. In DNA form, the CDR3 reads TGTGCCAGCAGCTTGGGACTAGCGGGAGTGTCCCGGTACACCGGGGAGCTGTTTTTT. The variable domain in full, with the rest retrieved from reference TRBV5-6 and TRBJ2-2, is DAGVTQSPTHLIKTRGQQVTLRCSPKSGHDTVSWYQQALGQGPQFIFQYYEEEERQRGNFPDRFSGHQFPNYSSELNVNALLLGDSALYLCASSLGLAGVSRYTGELFFGEGSRLTVL.

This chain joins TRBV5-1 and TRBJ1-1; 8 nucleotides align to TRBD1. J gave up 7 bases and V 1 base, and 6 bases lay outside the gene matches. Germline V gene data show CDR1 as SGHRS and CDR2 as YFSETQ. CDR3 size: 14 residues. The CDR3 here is CASSLTGGRDEAFF. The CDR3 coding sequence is TGCGCCAGCAGCTTGACAGGGGGGAGGGATGAAGCTTTCTTT.

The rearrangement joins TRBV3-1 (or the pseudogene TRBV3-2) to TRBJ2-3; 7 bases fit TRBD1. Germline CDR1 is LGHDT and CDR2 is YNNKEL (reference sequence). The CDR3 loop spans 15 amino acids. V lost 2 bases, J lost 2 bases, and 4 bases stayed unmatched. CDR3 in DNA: TGTGCCAGCAGCCAAAAGACAGGGACCACAGATACGCAGTATTTT. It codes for CASSQKTGTTDTQYF.